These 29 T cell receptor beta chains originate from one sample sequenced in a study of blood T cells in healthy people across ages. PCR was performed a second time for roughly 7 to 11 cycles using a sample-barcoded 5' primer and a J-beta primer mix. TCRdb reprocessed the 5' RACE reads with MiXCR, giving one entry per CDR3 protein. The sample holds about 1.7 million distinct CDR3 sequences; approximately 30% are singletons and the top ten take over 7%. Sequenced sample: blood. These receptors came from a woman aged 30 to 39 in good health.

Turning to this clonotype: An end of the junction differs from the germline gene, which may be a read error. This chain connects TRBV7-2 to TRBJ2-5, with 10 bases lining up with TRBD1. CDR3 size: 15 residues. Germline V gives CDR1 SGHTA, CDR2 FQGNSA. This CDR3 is CAGSKAGTGDRAQYF. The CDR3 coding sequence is TGTGCCGGCAGCAAAGCCGGGACAGGGGACCGTGCGCAGTACTTC.

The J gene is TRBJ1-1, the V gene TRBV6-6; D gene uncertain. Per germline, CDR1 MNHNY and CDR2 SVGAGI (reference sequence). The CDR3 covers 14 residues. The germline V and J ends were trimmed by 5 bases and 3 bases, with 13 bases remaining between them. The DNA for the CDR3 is TGTGCCAGCAGTCCCTCTAATTTTGACACTGAAGCTTTCTTT. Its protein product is CASSPSNFDTEAFF.

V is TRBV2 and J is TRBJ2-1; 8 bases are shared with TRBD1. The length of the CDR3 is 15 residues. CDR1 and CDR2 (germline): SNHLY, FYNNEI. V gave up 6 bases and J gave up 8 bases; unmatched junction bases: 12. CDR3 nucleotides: TGTGCCAGCAGGATTACAGGGGGGCCTACGGATGAGCAGTTCTTC. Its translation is CASRITGGPTDEQFF.

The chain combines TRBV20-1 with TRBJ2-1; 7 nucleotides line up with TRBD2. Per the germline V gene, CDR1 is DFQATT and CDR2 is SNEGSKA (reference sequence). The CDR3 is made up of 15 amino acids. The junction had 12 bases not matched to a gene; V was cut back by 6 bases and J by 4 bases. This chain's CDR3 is CSAAGRASGYNEQFF. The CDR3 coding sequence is TGCAGTGCGGCAGGTCGGGCTAGCGGTTACAATGAGCAGTTCTTC.

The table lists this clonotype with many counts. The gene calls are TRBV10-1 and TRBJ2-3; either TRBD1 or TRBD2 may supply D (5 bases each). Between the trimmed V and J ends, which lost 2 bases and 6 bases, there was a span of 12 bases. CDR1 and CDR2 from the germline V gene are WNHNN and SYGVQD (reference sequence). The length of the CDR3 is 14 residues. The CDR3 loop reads CASSERTEGDTQYF. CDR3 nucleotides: TGCGCCAGCAGTGAGCGGACTGAGGGGGATACGCAGTATTTT.

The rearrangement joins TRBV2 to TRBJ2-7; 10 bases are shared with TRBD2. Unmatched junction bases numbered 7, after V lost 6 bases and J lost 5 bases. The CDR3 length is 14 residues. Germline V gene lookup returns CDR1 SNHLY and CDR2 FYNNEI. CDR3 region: CASRRAGGRNEQYF. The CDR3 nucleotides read TGTGCCAGCAGGCGAGCGGGGGGGAGAAACGAGCAGTACTTC.

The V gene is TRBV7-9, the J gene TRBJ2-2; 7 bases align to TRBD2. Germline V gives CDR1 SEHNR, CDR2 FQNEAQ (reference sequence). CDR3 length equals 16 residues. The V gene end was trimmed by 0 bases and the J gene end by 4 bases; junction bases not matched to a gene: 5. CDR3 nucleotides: TGTGCCAGCAGCTTAGCCTGGGAGGGCCGCACCGGGGAGCTGTTTTTT. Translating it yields CASSLAWEGRTGELFF. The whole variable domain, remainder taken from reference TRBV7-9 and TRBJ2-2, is DTGVSQNPRHKITKRGQNVTFRCDPISEHNRLYWYRQTLGQGPEFLTYFQNEAQLEKSRLLSDRFSAERPKGSFSTLEIQRTEQGDSAMYLCASSLAWEGRTGELFFGEGSRLTVL.

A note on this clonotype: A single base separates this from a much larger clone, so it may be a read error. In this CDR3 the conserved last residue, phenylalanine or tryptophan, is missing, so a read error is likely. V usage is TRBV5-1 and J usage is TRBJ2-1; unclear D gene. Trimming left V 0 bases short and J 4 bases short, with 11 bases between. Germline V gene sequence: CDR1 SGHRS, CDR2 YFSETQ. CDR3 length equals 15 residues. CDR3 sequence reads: CASSLGADGYNEQFC. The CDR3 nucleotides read TGCGCCAGCAGCTTGGGGGCGGACGGATACAATGAGCAGTTCTGC.

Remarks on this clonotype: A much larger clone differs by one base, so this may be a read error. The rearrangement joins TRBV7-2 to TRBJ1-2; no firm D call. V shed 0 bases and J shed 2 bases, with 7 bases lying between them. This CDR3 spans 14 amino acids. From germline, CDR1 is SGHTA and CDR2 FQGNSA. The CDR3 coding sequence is TGTACCAGCAGCTTAGCGCACAGAAACTATGGCTACACCTTC. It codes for CTSSLAHRNYGYTF.

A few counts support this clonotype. This chain's CDR3 is CASSPGNTGGTDTQYF. In nucleotides, the CDR3 is TGTGCCAGCAGCCCGGGGAATACGGGGGGGACAGATACGCAGTATTTT. V gene TRBV4-2 combines with J gene TRBJ2-3, with 8 bases identical to TRBD2. Germline values: CDR1 LGHNA, CDR2 YNFKEQ. The CDR3 spans 16 residues. Trimming took 4 bases from V and 3 from J; bases not matched to a gene: 9.

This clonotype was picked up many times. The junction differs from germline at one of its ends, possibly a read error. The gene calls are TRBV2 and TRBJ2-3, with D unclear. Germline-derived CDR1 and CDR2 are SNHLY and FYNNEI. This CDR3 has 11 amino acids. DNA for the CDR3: TGCGCCAGCAGTGAGTCAGATACGCAGTATTTT. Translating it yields CASSESDTQYF.

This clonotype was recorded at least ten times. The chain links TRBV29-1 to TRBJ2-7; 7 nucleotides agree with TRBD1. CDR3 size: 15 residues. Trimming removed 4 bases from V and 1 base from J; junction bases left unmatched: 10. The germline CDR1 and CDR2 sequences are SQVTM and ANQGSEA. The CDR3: CSVGTGEISSYEQYF. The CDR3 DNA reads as TGCAGCGTTGGCACAGGGGAGATTTCGTCCTACGAGCAGTACTTC.

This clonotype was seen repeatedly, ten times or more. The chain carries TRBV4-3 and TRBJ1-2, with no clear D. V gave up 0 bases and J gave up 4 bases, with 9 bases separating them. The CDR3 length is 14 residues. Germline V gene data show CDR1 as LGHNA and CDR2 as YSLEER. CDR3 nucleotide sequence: TGCGCCAGCAGCCAAGAGACGGGTCCCTATGGCTACACCTTC. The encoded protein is CASSQETGPYGYTF.

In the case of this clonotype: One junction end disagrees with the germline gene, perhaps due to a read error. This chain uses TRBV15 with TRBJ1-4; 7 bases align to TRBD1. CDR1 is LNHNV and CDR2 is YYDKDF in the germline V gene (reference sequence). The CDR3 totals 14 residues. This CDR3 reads CATSRDRTGEKLFF. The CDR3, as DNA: TGTGCCACCAGCAGAGATAGGACAGGTGAAAAGCTGTTTTTT.

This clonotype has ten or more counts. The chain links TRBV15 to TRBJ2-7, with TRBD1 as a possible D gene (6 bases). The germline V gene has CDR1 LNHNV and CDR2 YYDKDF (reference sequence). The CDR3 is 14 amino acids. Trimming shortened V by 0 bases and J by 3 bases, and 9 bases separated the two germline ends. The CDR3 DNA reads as TGTGCCACCAGCAGAGATCGGACAGACTACGAGCAGTACTTC. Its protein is CATSRDRTDYEQYF.

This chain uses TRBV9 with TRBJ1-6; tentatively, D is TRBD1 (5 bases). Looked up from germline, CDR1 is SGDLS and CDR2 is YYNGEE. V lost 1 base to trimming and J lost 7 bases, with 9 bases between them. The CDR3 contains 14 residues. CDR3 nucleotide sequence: TGTGCCAGCAGCGTACAGGGTCTCAATTCACCCCTCCACTTT. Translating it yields CASSVQGLNSPLHF.

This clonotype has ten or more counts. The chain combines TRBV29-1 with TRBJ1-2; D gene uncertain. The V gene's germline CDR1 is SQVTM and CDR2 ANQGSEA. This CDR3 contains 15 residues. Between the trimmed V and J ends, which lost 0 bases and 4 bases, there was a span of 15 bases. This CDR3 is CSVEDRSRSTYGYTF. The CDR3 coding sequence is TGCAGCGTTGAAGATCGTAGCAGGAGTACCTATGGCTACACCTTC.

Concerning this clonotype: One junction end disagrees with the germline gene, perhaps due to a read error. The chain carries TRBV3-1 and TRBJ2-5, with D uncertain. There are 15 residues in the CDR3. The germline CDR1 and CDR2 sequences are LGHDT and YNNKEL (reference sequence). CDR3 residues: CASSQESALGETQYF. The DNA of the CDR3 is TGTGCCAGCAGTCAAGAGTCAGCCTTGGGGGAGACCCAGTACTTC.

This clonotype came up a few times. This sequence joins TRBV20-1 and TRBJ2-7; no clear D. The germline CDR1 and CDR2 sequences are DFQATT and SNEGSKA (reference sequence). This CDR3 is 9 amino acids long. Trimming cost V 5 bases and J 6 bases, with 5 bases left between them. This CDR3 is CSARPEQYF. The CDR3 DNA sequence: TGCAGTGCTCGACCCGAGCAGTACTTC.

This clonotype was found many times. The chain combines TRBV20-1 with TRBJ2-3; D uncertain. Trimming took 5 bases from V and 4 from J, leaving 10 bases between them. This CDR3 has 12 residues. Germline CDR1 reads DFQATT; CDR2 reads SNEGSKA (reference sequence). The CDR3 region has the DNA TGCAGTGCTCCTCGGAGCTCAGATACGCAGTATTTT. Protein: CSAPRSSDTQYF.

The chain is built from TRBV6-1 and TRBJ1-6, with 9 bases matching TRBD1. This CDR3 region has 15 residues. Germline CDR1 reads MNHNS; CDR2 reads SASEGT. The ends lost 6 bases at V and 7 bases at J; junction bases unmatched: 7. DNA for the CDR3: TGTGCCAGCAGAATCGACAGGGGGAGAAATTCACCCCTCCACTTT. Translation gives CASRIDRGRNSPLHF.

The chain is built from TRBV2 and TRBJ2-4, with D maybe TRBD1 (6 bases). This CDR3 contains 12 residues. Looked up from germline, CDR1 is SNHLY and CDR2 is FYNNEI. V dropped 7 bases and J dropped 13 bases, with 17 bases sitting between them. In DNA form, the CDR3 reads TGTGCCAGCAAGGGGGATTACTCAGGGCAGTACTTC. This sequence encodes CASKGDYSGQYF.

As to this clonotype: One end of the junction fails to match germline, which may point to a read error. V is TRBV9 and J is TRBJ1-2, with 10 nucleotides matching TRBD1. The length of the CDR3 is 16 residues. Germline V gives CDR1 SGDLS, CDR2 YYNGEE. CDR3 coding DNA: TGTGCCGGCAGCTCAAGAGTACCCGGACAGGGGGGTGGCTACACCTTC. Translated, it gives CAGSSRVPGQGGGYTF. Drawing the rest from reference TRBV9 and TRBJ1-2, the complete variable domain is DSGVTQTPKHLITATGQRVTLRCSPRSGDLSVYWYQQSLDQGLQFLIQYYNGEERAKGNILERFSAQQFPDLHSELNLSSLELGDSALYFCAGSSRVPGQGGGYTFGSGTRLTVV.

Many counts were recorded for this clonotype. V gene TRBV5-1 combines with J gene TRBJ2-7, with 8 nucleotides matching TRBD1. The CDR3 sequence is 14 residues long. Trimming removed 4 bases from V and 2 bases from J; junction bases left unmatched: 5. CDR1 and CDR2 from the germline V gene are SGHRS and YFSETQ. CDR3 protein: CASSQTGVAYEQYF. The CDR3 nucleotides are TGCGCCAGCAGCCAGACAGGGGTGGCCTACGAGCAGTACTTC.

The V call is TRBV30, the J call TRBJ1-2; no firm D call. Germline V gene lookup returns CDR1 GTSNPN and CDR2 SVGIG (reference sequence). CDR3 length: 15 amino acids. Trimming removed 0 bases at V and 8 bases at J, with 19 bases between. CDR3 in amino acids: CAWSVGISGSRGYTF. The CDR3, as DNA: TGTGCCTGGAGTGTAGGAATATCCGGGAGCCGGGGCTACACCTTC.

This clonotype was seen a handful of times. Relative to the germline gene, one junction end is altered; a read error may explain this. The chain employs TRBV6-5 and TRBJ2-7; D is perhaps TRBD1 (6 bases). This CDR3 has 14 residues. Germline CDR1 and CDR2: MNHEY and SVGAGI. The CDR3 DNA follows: TGTGCCAGCAGTCCTCGGACAGCCTCCTACGAGCGGTACTTC. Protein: CASSPRTASYERYF.

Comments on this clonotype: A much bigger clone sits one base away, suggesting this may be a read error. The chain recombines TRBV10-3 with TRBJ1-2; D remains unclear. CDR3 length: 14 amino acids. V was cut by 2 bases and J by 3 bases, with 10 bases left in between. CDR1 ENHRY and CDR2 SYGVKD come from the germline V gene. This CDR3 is CAISEAVPDYGYTF. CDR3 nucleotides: TGTGCCATCAGTGAGGCAGTTCCTGACTATGGCTACACCTTC.

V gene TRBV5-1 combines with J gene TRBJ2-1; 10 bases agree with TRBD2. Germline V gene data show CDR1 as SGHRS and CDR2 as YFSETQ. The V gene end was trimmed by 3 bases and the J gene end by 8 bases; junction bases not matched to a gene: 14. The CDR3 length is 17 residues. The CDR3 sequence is CASSWAASGGTWDEQFF. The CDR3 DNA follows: TGCGCCAGCAGCTGGGCGGCTAGCGGGGGCACATGGGATGAGCAGTTCTTC.

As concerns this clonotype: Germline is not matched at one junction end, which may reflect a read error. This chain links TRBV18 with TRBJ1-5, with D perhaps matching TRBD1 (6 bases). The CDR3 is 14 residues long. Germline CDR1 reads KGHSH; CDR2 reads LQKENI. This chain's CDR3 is CAGSPQDSDQPQHF. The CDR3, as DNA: TGTGCCGGCTCACCTCAGGACAGTGATCAGCCCCAGCATTTT. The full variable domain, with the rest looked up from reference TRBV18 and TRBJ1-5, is NAGVMQNPRHLVRRRGQEARLRCSPMKGHSHVYWYRQLPEEGLKFMVYLQKENIIDESGMPKERFSAEFPKEGPSILRIQQVVRGDSAAYFCAGSPQDSDQPQHFGDGTRLSIL.